This paragraph covers one TCR beta chain sequence. Its antigen is unknown. Base qualities are not at hand, and no much larger clone is one base apart. What the time point label conveys for this sample: before natalizumab initiation. All listed patients had previously received interferon beta, and all PML patients were female. Blood samples at T0 were collected prior to the first natalizumab infusion. Ficoll-Hypaque density gradient centrifugation was used to isolate peripheral blood mononuclear cells. Reading the germline V gene gives CDR1 SGDLS and CDR2 YYNGEE. CDR3 length: 16 amino acids, cysteine to phenylalanine. The DNA shown is the 48-base CDR3, in frame from base 1. V was cut back by 1 base and J by 4 bases, leaving a gap of 14 bases between them. TRB CDR3 regions were amplified from genomic DNA with the immunoSEQ two-step multiplex PCR at survey-level depth. Synthetic inline TR CDR3 controls covering all V-J pairings were spiked into each PCR to estimate template counts and remove amplification bias. Reads were processed so that amplification and sequencing bias were reduced, and quantification was performed against synthetic TR CDR3 analogs. In the authors' own workflow: Raw data were processed in ImmunoSEQ Analyzer, removing out-of-frame sequences and CDR3s with stop codons, and genes were named by IMGT nomenclature. Normalized Shannon entropy, defined as 1 minus Pielou's evenness, was used to summarize repertoire diversity. Only TRB sequences sharing the V gene, the J gene and the CDR3 were counted as identical. Public PML clonotypes were defined as CDR3s shared by two or more PML-onset samples but absent from earlier samples, from controls, and from public databases. Positional CDR3 amino acid composition was analyzed in Skylign with the observed count method. TCRdb limited this immuneACCESS table to in-frame rearrangements with V and J called. A share of clones is missing; checked studies link under half to unresolved V genes, and the rest is unexplained. Clone size and the V and J calls come from that table; the DNA yielded D and trimming. This sample is represented by tens of thousands of clones; roughly 92% of them were singletons. The ten largest make up less than 2% of the sample.

These data belong to a study of multiple sclerosis patients with progressive multifocal leukoencephalopathy (dated by TCRdb to the late 2010s). Broadly, across the study: Several MS patients treated with natalizumab who did not develop PML were sampled longitudinally as controls. Peripheral T and B cells were examined in MS patients who went on to develop PML (4 under natalizumab, 1 after alemtuzumab) as well as in treated patients who did not. From before therapy, through 6 and 12 months, up to PML onset, two natalizumab-treated patients who later developed PML were tracked longitudinally. The study aimed to detect JC virus-specific or public T-cell expansions arising at the time of PML onset. Broad study findings and their caveats: TRB clones with frequency above 0.5% were observed only in PML patients, but the clones expanded at PML onset were found to be already present before and during natalizumab therapy. At the time PML developed, no common TRBV or TRBJ gene usage or preferential TRBV-TRBJ pairings were detected. Analysis was limited to peripheral blood, even though cerebrospinal fluid or brain lymphocytes might be more informative for natalizumab-associated PML. Less diverse TRB repertoires in most PML patients were suggested by lower normalized Shannon entropy, whereas values near 1 were observed in the natalizumab-treated controls. Because of the small, descriptive cohort, whether findings reflect JC virus infection or general immunocompromise remained unclear.

Sequencing was performed on PBMCs. The chain uses TRBV9 and TRBJ2-2, with a weak D call of TRBD1 (5 bases match). The receptor's source is a man under 40 with multiple sclerosis. The CDR3 here reads CASSVSQGLSTGELFF. Here is the DNA: TGTGCCAGCAGCGTATCTCAGGGTTTGAGCACCGGGGAGCTGTTTTTT.